The 30 T cell receptor beta chains listed next were all sequenced from one sample in a study of blood T cell repertoires in COVID-19. Only in-frame clones appear in the TCRdb table, and some are missing; sequencing was by immunoSEQ multiplex PCR. The sample contains approximately 77,000 clones, 80% of which appear only once. The sequenced sample was peripheral blood. All receptors derive from a woman in her 70s with acute or convalescent COVID-19.

The gene calls are TRBV11-3 and TRBJ1-1; D unclear. Trimming pared 1 base from V and 2 bases from J, leaving 11 bases between. CDR3 length equals 15 residues. Germline assignment: CDR1 SGHNT and CDR2 YENEEA. The CDR3 is CASSLVVHTNTEAFF. The DNA of the CDR3 is TGTGCCAGCAGCTTAGTTGTGCACACAAACACTGAAGCTTTCTTT.

This clone has a handful of counts. The chain employs TRBV7-2 and TRBJ2-1, with 7 bases aligning to TRBD1. V gave up 5 bases and J gave up 8 bases; unmatched junction bases: 12. The CDR3 consists of 15 residues. Germline lookup yields CDR1 SGHTA and CDR2 FQGNSA. The chain's CDR3 is CASSDRDSRGYEQFF. The DNA for the CDR3 is TGTGCCAGCAGCGACCGGGACAGTCGAGGGTATGAGCAGTTCTTC. Using reference TRBV7-2 and TRBJ2-1 for the parts outside the CDR3, the full variable domain is GAGVSQSPSNKVTEKGKDVELRCDPISGHTALYWYRQSLGQGLEFLIYFQGNSAPDKSGLPSDRFSAERTGGSVSTLTIQRTQQEDSAVYLCASSDRDSRGYEQFFGPGTRLTVL.

This chain joins TRBV10-3 and TRBJ2-2; D possibly corresponds to TRBD2 (6 bases). Germline-derived CDR1 and CDR2 are ENHRY and SYGVKD. Trimming shortened V by 9 bases and J by 2 bases, and 10 bases separated the two germline ends. The CDR3 loop spans 13 amino acids. CDR3 in DNA: TGTGCCATTCATGGACTAAACACCGGGGAGCTGTTTTTT. Translating gives CAIHGLNTGELFF.

This clone was recorded only once. V usage is TRBV6-2 or TRBV6-3 and J usage is TRBJ1-2; TRBD1 matches 8 bases. CDR1 is MNHEY and CDR2 is SVGEGT in the germline V gene. Trimming at V came to 6 bases and at J to 4 bases, leaving 10 bases not matched to a gene. This CDR3 has 15 amino acids. CDR3: CASSRARTGPYGYTF. The CDR3 DNA follows: TGTGCCAGCAGCCGAGCCCGGACAGGGCCCTATGGCTACACCTTC.

The chain is built from TRBV5-5 and TRBJ1-1; maybe TRBD1 (5 bases). This CDR3 has 15 amino acids. Trimming removed 1 base from V and 10 bases from J, with 20 bases in between. Germline loops: CDR1 SGHKS, CDR2 YYEKEE (reference sequence). The CDR3 bases are TGTGCCAGCAGCTTGTCCTATGGGGGGAAGTTGGGAGCTTTCTTT. Translating gives CASSLSYGGKLGAFF. The full variable domain, its missing parts supplied by reference TRBV5-5 and TRBJ1-1, is DAGVTQSPTHLIKTRGQQVTLRCSPISGHKSVSWYQQVLGQGPQFIFQYYEKEERGRGNFPDRFSARQFPNYSSELNVNALLLGDSALYLCASSLSYGGKLGAFFGQGTRLTVV.

This chain joins TRBV12-3 or TRBV12-4 and TRBJ1-2; tentatively, D is TRBD1 (6 bases). The germline V and J ends were trimmed by 6 bases and 3 bases, with 11 bases remaining between them. CDR3 size: 13 residues. The CDR3 spells CASSLTGDYGYTF. Here the CDR3 DNA reads TGTGCCAGCAGCCTGACAGGAGACTATGGCTACACCTTC.

V is TRBV7-3 and J is TRBJ2-3; the match to TRBD2 covers 14 bases. V trimming: 5 bases; J trimming: 3 bases; junction bases outside the gene matches: 7. This CDR3 has 17 amino acids. Germline lookup yields CDR1 SGHTA and CDR2 FQGTGA. CDR3 DNA: TGTGCCAGCAGCCTGACCGGGACTAGCGGGGGAACAGATACGCAGTATTTT. Its protein is CASSLTGTSGGTDTQYF.

The chain recombines TRBV11-2 with TRBJ2-5, with 10 bases lining up with TRBD1. Germline-derived CDR1 and CDR2 are SGHAT and FQNNGV. The CDR3 has 15 amino acids. Trimming cost V 1 base and J 5 bases; bases outside gene matches: 4. The CDR3 coding sequence is TGTGCCAGCAGCTTAGGGACAGGGGGTTATGAGACCCAGTACTTC. Translation: CASSLGTGGYETQYF.

This sequence joins TRBV19 and TRBJ2-1; TRBD2 matches at 11 bases. The V gene's germline CDR1 is LNHDA and CDR2 SQIVND (reference sequence). Trimming took 6 bases from V and 0 from J; bases not matched to a gene: 1. There are 15 residues in the CDR3. Here the CDR3 DNA reads TGTGCCAGTAGAACTAGCGGGAGCTCCTACAATGAGCAGTTCTTC. Translating gives CASRTSGSSYNEQFF. Supplemented by reference TRBV19 and TRBJ2-1, the full variable domain reads DGGITQSPKYLFRKEGQNVTLSCEQNLNHDAMYWYRQDPGQGLRLIYYSQIVNDFQKGDIAEGYSVSREKKESFPLTVTSAQKNPTAFYLCASRTSGSSYNEQFFGPGTRLTVL.

This clone has a single count. V and J are TRBV12-3 or TRBV12-4 and TRBJ1-1; D possibly corresponds to TRBD1 (6 bases). The CDR3 is 13 residues long. Between the trimmed V and J ends, which lost 6 bases and 5 bases, there was a span of 13 bases. The CDR3 DNA reads as TGTGCCAGCAGGCGACAGGACGGGACTGAAGCTTTCTTT. Protein: CASRRQDGTEAFF.

The chain is built from TRBV7-9 and TRBJ2-3; no reliable D call. Germline V gene data show CDR1 as SEHNR and CDR2 as FQNEAQ (reference sequence). CDR3 length: 12 amino acids. V lost 1 base and J 6 bases, leaving 5 bases between the germline ends. Here the CDR3 reads CASSLVFDTQYF. CDR3 bases: TGTGCCAGCAGCTTAGTCTTCGATACGCAGTATTTT.

The sample holds a few counts of this clone. The chain joins TRBV18 to TRBJ2-1; TRBD2 matches at 13 bases. The CDR3 covers 16 residues. Germline-derived CDR1 and CDR2 are KGHSH and LQKENI. The trim removed 4 bases at V and 7 bases at J, leaving 7 bases unmatched. CDR3 protein: CASSLGTSGVRNEQFF. CDR3 DNA: TGTGCCAGCTCACTCGGGACTAGCGGGGTGCGGAATGAGCAGTTCTTC.

The chain combines TRBV5-5 with TRBJ1-1; perhaps TRBD1 as D (6 bases). The CDR3 length is 16 residues. V gave up 3 bases and J gave up 1 base, with 16 bases separating them. Per the germline V gene, CDR1 is SGHKS and CDR2 is YYEKEE (reference sequence). This CDR3 reads CASSSTKGQRNTEAFF. In nucleotides, the CDR3 is TGTGCCAGCAGCTCCACTAAAGGACAGCGGAACACTGAAGCTTTCTTT. Using reference TRBV5-5 and TRBJ1-1 for the parts outside the CDR3, the full variable domain is DAGVTQSPTHLIKTRGQQVTLRCSPISGHKSVSWYQQVLGQGPQFIFQYYEKEERGRGNFPDRFSARQFPNYSSELNVNALLLGDSALYLCASSSTKGQRNTEAFFGQGTRLTVV.

This chain joins TRBV6-2 or TRBV6-3 and TRBJ1-2; maybe TRBD1 (5 bases). This CDR3 has 13 amino acids. V was shortened by 2 bases and J by 7 bases, with 11 bases between the two germline ends. The germline V gene has CDR1 MNHEY and CDR2 SVGEGT. The CDR3, as DNA: TGTGCCAGCAGTTACCAAGGGGTTGGTGGCTACACCTTC. It codes for CASSYQGVGGYTF.

Here the CDR3 reads CASSPDRGYEQYF. CDR3 DNA sequence: TGTGCCAGTAGTCCGGACAGGGGCTACGAGCAGTACTTC. This chain connects TRBV19 to TRBJ2-7, with 9 bases matching TRBD1. This CDR3 has 13 residues. Per germline, CDR1 LNHDA and CDR2 SQIVND (reference sequence). J was trimmed by 3 bases and V by 5 bases; bases with no gene match: 2. Based on the CDR3 plus reference TRBV19 and TRBJ2-7, the full variable domain is DGGITQSPKYLFRKEGQNVTLSCEQNLNHDAMYWYRQDPGQGLRLIYYSQIVNDFQKGDIAEGYSVSREKKESFPLTVTSAQKNPTAFYLCASSPDRGYEQYFGPGTRLTVT.

The chain carries TRBV5-1 and TRBJ2-1; 12 bases map to TRBD2. The CDR3 has 16 residues. V lost 0 bases to trimming and J lost 8 bases; unmatched junction nucleotides: 6. From germline, CDR1 is SGHRS and CDR2 YFSETQ. The CDR3 sequence: CASSLAPSGGVDEQFF. The CDR3 region has the DNA TGCGCCAGCAGCTTGGCCCCTAGCGGGGGGGTAGATGAGCAGTTCTTC.

The rearrangement joins TRBV2 to TRBJ1-1, with a weak D call TRBD1 (6 bases). This CDR3 has 13 residues. Trimming took 3 bases from V and 3 from J, leaving 8 bases between them. Germline V gene data show CDR1 as SNHLY and CDR2 as FYNNEI. CDR3 region: CASSEAGDTEAFF. DNA for the CDR3: TGTGCCAGCAGTGAGGCAGGGGACACTGAAGCTTTCTTT. The variable domain in full, with the rest retrieved from reference TRBV2 and TRBJ1-1, is EPEVTQTPSHQVTQMGQEVILRCVPISNHLYFYWYRQILGQKVEFLVSFYNNEISEKSEIFDDQFSVERPDGSNFTLKIRSTKLEDSAMYFCASSEAGDTEAFFGQGTRLTVV.

The chain couples TRBV11-2 to TRBJ1-1; 8 nucleotides agree with TRBD1. Losses at the gene ends were 3 bases for V and 2 bases for J; bases not matched to a gene: 5. The germline gives CDR1 SGHAT, CDR2 FQNNGV. The CDR3 covers 15 residues. As DNA, the CDR3 is TGTGCCAGCAGCTTGTGGACAGGGACTAACACTGAAGCTTTCTTT. As protein: CASSLWTGTNTEAFF. The variable domain in full, completed from reference TRBV11-2 and TRBJ1-1, reads EAGVAQSPRYKIIEKRQSVAFWCNPISGHATLYWYQQILGQGPKLLIQFQNNGVVDDSQLPKDRFSAERLKGVDSTLKIQPAKLEDSAVYLCASSLWTGTNTEAFFGQGTRLTVV.

This clone appeared a few times. This chain connects TRBV7-2 to TRBJ1-3, with unresolved D. This CDR3 spans 14 amino acids. CDR1 and CDR2 from the germline V gene are SGHTA and FQGNSA. The ends were cut back, 3 bases at V and 2 bases at J, with 8 bases in the middle. This CDR3 reads CASSFLGPGNTIYF. DNA for the CDR3: TGTGCCAGCAGCTTTCTAGGCCCTGGAAACACCATATATTTT.

The chain combines TRBV14 with TRBJ1-6; D is perhaps TRBD1 (5 bases). Germline V gives CDR1 SGHDN, CDR2 FVKESK. CDR3 size: 16 residues. Trimming took off 3 bases at V and 7 bases at J, with 16 bases between the two ends. The CDR3 DNA reads as TGTGCCAGCAGCCAGCTAATCCGGGGGGGAAATTCACCCCTCCACTTT. This sequence encodes CASSQLIRGGNSPLHF.

The chain uses TRBV9 and TRBJ2-2; TRBD1 aligns across 7 bases. The CDR3 has 15 residues. Trimming at V came to 3 bases and at J to 4 bases, leaving 6 bases not matched to a gene. Germline V gives CDR1 SGDLS, CDR2 YYNGEE. CDR3 nucleotides: TGTGCCAGCAGCGGTTGGGACAGATTCACCGGGGAGCTGTTTTTT. Protein: CASSGWDRFTGELFF.

The chain is built from TRBV7-6 and TRBJ2-7, with 8 nucleotides matching TRBD1. The CDR3 runs 15 residues. CDR1 is SGHVS and CDR2 is FNYEAQ in the germline V gene. The V segment lost 1 base and the J segment 0 bases; nucleotides outside the gene matches: 2. Written as DNA, the CDR3 is TGTGCCAGCAGCTTAGGACAGGGGCGCTCCTACGAGCAGTACTTC. Translation gives CASSLGQGRSYEQYF.

The V call is TRBV5-4, the J call TRBJ1-1; D is unresolved. CDR3 length: 17 residues. The V end lost 4 bases, the J end lost 4 bases, and 23 bases lay between the germline ends. From germline, CDR1 is SGHNT and CDR2 YYREEE (reference sequence). This CDR3 reads CASSREVRVGGSTEAFF. CDR3 nucleotide sequence: TGTGCCAGCAGCCGTGAGGTTAGGGTTGGAGGTAGCACTGAAGCTTTCTTT.

The chain employs TRBV5-6 and TRBJ2-3; perhaps TRBD1 as D (5 bases). Germline CDR1 is SGHDT and CDR2 is YYEEEE. The CDR3 consists of 16 residues. The ends were cut back, 2 bases at V and 2 bases at J, with 15 bases in the middle. The CDR3 here is CASSFRQSPDTDTQYF. The CDR3 nucleotides read TGTGCCAGCAGCTTCAGACAGAGTCCGGACACAGATACGCAGTATTTT.

This clone was found a few times. This chain joins TRBV9 and TRBJ1-5; 12 bases fit TRBD1. Germline assignment: CDR1 SGDLS and CDR2 YYNGEE. Losses at the gene ends were 3 bases for V and 1 base for J; bases not matched to a gene: 11. The CDR3 covers 19 residues. CDR3 loop: CASSAIPGQGARSNQPQHF. The CDR3 bases are TGTGCCAGCAGCGCAATCCCGGGACAGGGGGCGCGGAGCAATCAGCCCCAGCATTTT.

The chain links TRBV9 to TRBJ2-5; D is perhaps TRBD1 (5 bases). Germline V gives CDR1 SGDLS, CDR2 YYNGEE. The CDR3 is 14 amino acids. The V end lost 0 bases, the J end lost 1 base, and 7 bases lay between the germline ends. CDR3 protein: CASSVGGSQETQYF. The CDR3 nucleotides read TGTGCCAGCAGCGTAGGGGGCAGCCAAGAGACCCAGTACTTC.

This sequence joins TRBV6-5 and TRBJ2-3; D unresolved. CDR3 length: 15 amino acids. Germline CDR1 MNHEY, CDR2 SVGAGI. Trimming removed 7 bases at V and 1 base at J, with 15 bases between. CDR3 bases: TGTGCCAGCATTTTTCAGTCACGGGGCACAGATACGCAGTATTTT. Protein: CASIFQSRGTDTQYF.

The chain couples TRBV9 to TRBJ2-3, with D tentatively TRBD1 (6 bases). This CDR3 has 13 amino acids. The V and J ends lost 0 bases and 5 bases respectively, with 7 bases between them. Germline CDR1 SGDLS, CDR2 YYNGEE. The CDR3 sequence: CASSVEGVDTQYF. The DNA of the CDR3 is TGTGCCAGCAGCGTAGAGGGGGTAGATACGCAGTATTTT. Drawing the rest from reference TRBV9 and TRBJ2-3, the complete variable domain is DSGVTQTPKHLITATGQRVTLRCSPRSGDLSVYWYQQSLDQGLQFLIQYYNGEERAKGNILERFSAQQFPDLHSELNLSSLELGDSALYFCASSVEGVDTQYFGPGTRLTVL.

V is TRBV19 and J is TRBJ2-5, with TRBD2 matching 15 bases. V lost 5 bases, J lost 5 bases, and 6 bases stayed unmatched. Germline CDR1 is LNHDA and CDR2 is SQIVND (reference sequence). The length of the CDR3 is 16 residues. Here the CDR3 reads CASSLHGTSGGETQYF. DNA of the CDR3: TGTGCCAGTAGTCTCCACGGGACTAGCGGGGGGGAGACCCAGTACTTC.

Concerning this clone itself: At the DNA level, this CDR3 is encoded by other sequences in the same sample as well. The rearrangement links TRBV4-3 to TRBJ1-6; 7 positions agree with TRBD1. This CDR3 contains 12 residues. V was clipped by 4 bases and J by 9 bases; unmatched bases: 0. Germline CDR1 and CDR2: LGHNA and YSLEER. CDR3: CASSPGGSPLHF. CDR3 sequence (DNA): TGCGCCAGCAGCCCAGGGGGTTCACCCCTCCACTTT.